A selection of T cell receptor beta chains follows, all from one sample in a study of identical twins. TCRdb re-derived calls from the 5' RACE reads in MiXCR, one entry per CDR3 protein. The sample lists around 690,000 distinct CDR3 sequences; around 20% were seen once. These data were also reused for a study on T cells expressing NK-cell markers.

Sequencing used PBMCs. The receptor source for this set is a woman aged 18-29 years in good health. Both conserved end residues are part of each CDR3. The D gene is left open where the match is weak. Clone size, where shown, is once, few, many, or a class for clones that have expanded.

TRBV12-3/TRBV12-4,many,TRBD2,TRBJ2-2,TGTGCCAGCAGTCGGACTAGCCTAATCACCGGGGAGCTGTTTTTT,CASSRTSLITGELFF
TRBV12-3/TRBV12-4,NA,NA,TRBJ2-2,TGTGCCAGCAGTCAACAGGGTGGCACCGGGGAGCTGTTTTTT,CASSQQGGTGELFF
TRBV7-2,NA,TRBD2,TRBJ2-1,TGTGCCAGCAGCTTAGTAGGGACTAGGTACAATGAGCAGTTCTTC,CASSLVGTRYNEQFF
TRBV9,NA,NA,TRBJ2-1,TGTGCCAGCAGCGCGAGCGGAGTCCATGAGCAGTTCTTC,CASSASGVHEQFF
TRBV27,few,NA,TRBJ1-5,TGTGCCAGCAGTTCATCAGGGTTCCGCCAGCCCCAGCATTTT,CASSSSGFRQPQHF
TRBV25-1,few,NA,TRBJ2-2,TGTGCCAGCAGTTTTCCAGGGGGGGGGCCCGGGGAGCTGTTTTTT,CASSFPGGGPGELFF
TRBV7-8,NA,NA,TRBJ1-5,TGTGCCAGCAGCTCAATGGGGCCCCAGCATTTT,CASSSMGPQHF
TRBV4-3,NA,NA,TRBJ2-3,TGCGCCAGCAGCCAGCGGGAAGGGGCCCCAGATACGCAGTATTTT,CASSQREGAPDTQYF
TRBV5-4,once,NA,TRBJ2-3,TGTGCCAGCAACAAAGACAGAAGCACAGATACGCAGTATTTT,CASNKDRSTDTQYF
TRBV11-2,NA,TRBD2,TRBJ2-3,TGTGCCAGCAGCCGAATGACTAGCGGTTACACAGATACGCAGTATTTT,CASSRMTSGYTDTQYF
TRBV5-1,few,NA,TRBJ2-5,TGCGCCAGCAGCTCCGGACAGATCCAAGAGACCCAGTACTTC,CASSSGQIQETQYF
TRBV4-3,few,NA,TRBJ2-3,TGCGCCAGCAGCCAAGATCGGACTTATAATACGCAGTATTTT,CASSQDRTYNTQYF
TRBV6-1,NA,TRBD1,TRBJ1-1,TGTGCCACGGGGAAATTACAGGGGGCAGGGGGCACTGAAGCTTTCTTT,CATGKLQGAGGTEAFF
TRBV5-1,once,NA,TRBJ1-1,TGCGCCAGCAGCTTACAGTTGGAGAACACTGAAGCTTTCTTT,CASSLQLENTEAFF
TRBV2,NA,NA,TRBJ2-1,TGTGCCAGCACAGGAGGGACAGGGAGCGGGAGGTGGGTGTTCTTC,CASTGGTGSGRWVFF
TRBV4-3,NA,NA,TRBJ2-3,TGCGCCAGCAGCCAAGGGCCGCGGGAAAGCACAGATACGCAGTATTTT,CASSQGPRESTDTQYF
TRBV27,few,TRBD2,TRBJ2-1,TGTGCCAGCAGTTCCGGGACTAACACCGGTGAGCAGTTCTTC,CASSSGTNTGEQFF
TRBV6-1,NA,TRBD1,TRBJ2-3,TGTGCCACCAGTACGGACAGGGCACTGTATTTT,CATSTDRALYF
TRBV6-1,few,NA,TRBJ2-7,TGTGCCAGCAGTGAACGGACAGCCTACGAGCAGTACTTC,CASSERTAYEQYF
TRBV20-1,many,NA,TRBJ1-6,TGCAGTGCTAACCCAGGGAGGGGGAATTCACCCCTCCACTTT,CSANPGRGNSPLHF
TRBV20-1,NA,TRBD1,TRBJ1-6,TGCAGTGCTAGGCTACCGGGACAGTATCCACCCCTCCACTTT,CSARLPGQYPPLHF
TRBV3-1,NA,NA,TRBJ2-1,TGTGCCATCAGTCCTAGCGCCCACGGCCCACCACCTTACAATGAGCAGTTCTTC,CAISPSAHGPPPYNEQFF
TRBV7-9,few,TRBD2,TRBJ2-7,TGTGCCAGCAGCTTAGGAGCGGGAGTCGGCTACGAGCAGTACTTC,CASSLGAGVGYEQYF
TRBV20-1,NA,TRBD2,TRBJ2-1,TGCAGTGCTAGTCGGCGGGAGGGGGGGAATGAGCAGTTCTTC,CSASRREGGNEQFF
TRBV5-1,NA,TRBD1,TRBJ1-1,TGCGCCAGCAGCTTCGACAGGGTCACTGAAGCTTTCTTT,CASSFDRVTEAFF
TRBV2,NA,NA,TRBJ2-3,TGTGCCAGCAAGAGAGGGCCCTCAGATACGCAGTATTTT,CASKRGPSDTQYF
TRBV29-1,NA,NA,TRBJ2-7,TGCAGCGTTGAATTGGACGCACCCTACGAGCAGTACTTC,CSVELDAPYEQYF
TRBV20-1,many,NA,TRBJ1-2,TGCAGTGCTAGAAGCCAGGATAATGGCTACACCTTC,CSARSQDNGYTF
TRBV12-3/TRBV12-4,few,NA,TRBJ2-5,TGTGCCAGCAGCCGACTAAGGAGGACCCAGTACTTC,CASSRLRRTQYF
TRBV24-1,few,NA,TRBJ2-3,TGTGCCACCAGTGAGGGGGCCAGCACAGATACGCAGTATTTT,CATSEGASTDTQYF
TRBV20-1,NA,NA,TRBJ2-2,TGCAGTGCTAGACGGTCCGGGGAGCTGTTTTTT,CSARRSGELFF
TRBV6-1,few,TRBD2,TRBJ2-1,TGTGCCAGCAGCCGAACAACACTAGCGGTTGAGCAGTTCTTC,CASSRTTLAVEQFF
TRBV7-7,many,NA,TRBJ2-5,TGTGCTAGCAGCTCTGGACTACAAGAGACCCAGTACTTC,CASSSGLQETQYF
TRBV29-1,few,NA,TRBJ2-5,TGCAGCGGGGAGACAGTGGGGGAGACCCAGTACTTC,CSGETVGETQYF
TRBV18,NA,NA,TRBJ2-1,TGTGCCAGCTCACCACAGGATGAGCAGTTCTTC,CASSPQDEQFF
TRBV6-2/TRBV6-3,NA,TRBD2,TRBJ2-1,TGTGCCAGCAGTCAAACTAGCGGGGTTAATGAGCAGTTCTTC,CASSQTSGVNEQFF
TRBV10-2,NA,NA,TRBJ2-1,TGCGCCAGCAGCATCGCGGACCTGGGCAATGAGCAGTTCTTC,CASSIADLGNEQFF